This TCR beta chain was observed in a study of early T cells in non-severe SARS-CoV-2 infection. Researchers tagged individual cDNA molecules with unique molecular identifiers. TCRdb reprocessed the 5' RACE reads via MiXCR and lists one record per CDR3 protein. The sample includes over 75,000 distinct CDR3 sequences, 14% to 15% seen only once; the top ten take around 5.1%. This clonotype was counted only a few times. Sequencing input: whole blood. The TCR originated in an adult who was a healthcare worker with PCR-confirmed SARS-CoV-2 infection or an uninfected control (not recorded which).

As DNA, the CDR3 is TGTGCCAGCAGCCAACGGGCCCAAGCGGGTTCCTACGAGCAGTACTTC. Amino acids: CASSQRAQAGSYEQYF. The genes are TRBV11-2 and TRBJ2-7; possibly TRBD2 for D (6 bases). Germline V lookup: CDR1 SGHAT, CDR2 FQNNGV. Trimming stripped 5 bases from V and 1 base from J, with 18 bases between. The CDR3 totals 16 residues.